Sequencing of this T cell receptor beta chain was carried out in a study of post-analysis software for immune sequencing data. Unique molecular identifiers were built into the TCR beta cDNA libraries. TCRdb redid the calling of the PCR reads with MiXCR, one entry per CDR3 protein. The profile shows roughly 700,000 distinct CDR3 sequences, 25% to 30% of them singletons. The sample holds a few counts of this clonotype. Its specificity is not known. Overall study findings and caveats: F measure showed strong co-clustering of same-batch samples.

Material: blood. This receptor was taken from a girl between 10 and 17 years old with multiple sclerosis.

Written as DNA, the CDR3 is TGTGCCAGCAGTCCTGGGACAGGGGTTCGGAATGAGCAGTTCTTC. This encodes CASSPGTGVRNEQFF. The rearrangement uses TRBV6-2 or TRBV6-3 and TRBJ2-1; 10 bases line up with TRBD1. This CDR3 has 15 residues. The V gene's germline CDR1 is MNHEY and CDR2 SVGEGT. The V and J ends lost 5 bases and 7 bases, in that order; junction bases with no gene match: 8.